This TCR beta chain comes out of a study of blood T cell repertoires in COVID-19. Whole-study context: Collection of acute and convalescent COVID-19 samples took place in the United States, Italy and Spain. Sample material is recorded as cDNA or gDNA derived from T cells, B-cell-depleted T cells, or PBMCs.

V lost 4 bases and J lost 10, with 14 bases in between. This CDR3 region has 13 residues. CDR1 is WSHSY and CDR2 is SAAADI in the germline V gene. In the authors' workflow: Counts of nucleated cells, estimated from reference gene primer amplification, were obtained. Assay: immunoSEQ multiplex PCR; the TCRdb copy retains only in-frame clones and omits some. For V, J and clone size, that table is used; D and trimming come from the DNA. The top ten clones hold about 4.5% of a sample with about 440,000 clones, around nine tenths of them seen once. The chain combines TRBV10-2 with TRBJ2-1; tentative D call: TRBD2 (6 bases). The TCR originated in a young woman with acute or convalescent COVID-19. Source material: peripheral blood. This chain's CDR3 is CASSGTMEGEQFF. The DNA for the CDR3 is TGCGCCAGCAGTGGCACCATGGAGGGGGAGCAGTTCTTC.